The 7 T cell receptor beta chains given below trace back to one sample, sequenced in a study of human T cells and chemical hapten exposure. Via MiXCR, TCRdb re-called the 5' RACE reads, giving one row per CDR3 protein. This sample carries 130,000 or so distinct CDR3 sequences, over 3.5% of them seen once, and the ten largest clones take around 1.5%. Sequencing started from total RNA isolated from unfractionated whole blood. Receptors were obtained from a female donor in good health.

This clonotype was picked up many times. The V and J genes are TRBV20-1 and TRBJ2-5, with D maybe TRBD1 (6 bases). Trimming shortened V by 5 bases and J by 3 bases, and 13 bases separated the two germline ends. This CDR3 is 13 amino acids long. Germline V CDR1 and CDR2: DFQATT, SNEGSKA (reference sequence). The CDR3 DNA sequence: TGCAGTGCTCTTAGGACAGCTAAAGAGACCCAGTACTTC. Translating it yields CSALRTAKETQYF.

This clonotype was found many times. The chain joins TRBV10-3 to TRBJ1-3; a possible D gene is TRBD1 (5 bases). This CDR3 is 16 amino acids long. Germline loops: CDR1 ENHRY, CDR2 SYGVKD. Trimming shortened V by 3 bases and J by 0 bases, and 12 bases separated the two germline ends. CDR3 DNA: TGTGCCATCAGTGACCTACAGGTTCGCTCTGGAAACACCATATATTTT. This encodes CAISDLQVRSGNTIYF.

The table lists this clonotype with many counts. The rearrangement uses TRBV29-1 and TRBJ2-3; D call uncertain. This CDR3 spans 13 amino acids. CDR1 and CDR2 from the germline V gene are SQVTM and ANQGSEA. V lost 4 bases, J lost 6 bases, and 14 bases lay in between. CDR3 in DNA: TGCAGCGTTGTCACGGACCATCCGGATACGCAGTATTTT. Translated, it gives CSVVTDHPDTQYF.

There are many counts of this clonotype. V gene TRBV6-2 or TRBV6-3 combines with J gene TRBJ2-1; 7 nucleotides match TRBD2. The germline gives CDR1 MNHEY, CDR2 SVGEGT. This CDR3 is built from 14 residues. The ends lost 6 bases at V and 5 bases at J; junction bases unmatched: 7. The CDR3 coding sequence is TGTGCCAGCAGGGATCCGGGGGGAAACAATGAGCAGTTCTTC. Its protein product is CASRDPGGNNEQFF.

This clonotype has ten or more counts. The J gene is TRBJ1-1, the V gene TRBV12-3 or TRBV12-4; D unresolved. The CDR3 has 13 residues. The ends were cut back, 7 bases at V and 0 bases at J, with 9 bases in the middle. CDR3 nucleotides: TGTGCCAGCACCGTGCGGCTGAACACTGAAGCTTTCTTT. It yields the protein CASTVRLNTEAFF.

This clonotype was seen ten or more times. V usage is TRBV30 and J usage is TRBJ2-5, with D perhaps TRBD1 (5 bases). Germline values: CDR1 GTSNPN, CDR2 SVGIG (reference sequence). CDR3 length: 14 residues. V was shortened by 0 bases and J by 5 bases, with 13 bases between the two germline ends. DNA for the CDR3: TGTGCCTGGAGTGTAAAAGGGGTCGGGGAGACCCAGTACTTC. It translates to CAWSVKGVGETQYF.

This clonotype showed up many times. The chain couples TRBV7-9 to TRBJ2-1; TRBD1 matches at 7 bases. From germline, CDR1 is SEHNR and CDR2 FQNEAQ (reference sequence). The V segment lost 5 bases and the J segment 9 bases; nucleotides outside the gene matches: 10. This CDR3 has 14 residues. The CDR3 loop reads CASSLEGGVSEQFF. The CDR3 DNA reads as TGTGCCAGCAGCCTAGAAGGGGGCGTCAGTGAGCAGTTCTTC.